This T cell receptor beta chain appears in the sequencing data of a study of shared clonotypes between healthy human individuals. Replicate sorted-subset PCRs were loaded with approximately 200 ng DNA, roughly 33,000 T cell genomes. The protocol was immunoSEQ multiplex PCR, while the TCRdb copy is restricted to in-frame clones and leaves out a portion. The table shows around 2,100,000 clones, with roughly 94% occurring only once. The CDR3 is 15 residues long. V trimming: 4 bases; J trimming: 8 bases; junction bases outside the gene matches: 14. The germline V gene has CDR1 SGHNT and CDR2 YYREEE (reference sequence). CD8 cells regarded as naive lacked CD45RO, were positively chosen for CCR7, and omitted terminally differentiated effector memory CD45RA+ cells.

The sequencing sample was made of naive CD8+ T cells sorted from blood. This clonotype was sampled from a man between 18 and 35 years old in good health. The rearrangement joins TRBV5-4 to TRBJ1-2; TRBD1 matches 7 bases. The CDR3 loop is CASSPEIDRARGYTF. The CDR3 nucleotides are TGTGCCAGCAGCCCAGAGATAGACAGGGCGCGCGGCTACACCTTC. Full variable domain (remainder filled in from reference TRBV5-4 and TRBJ1-2): ETGVTQSPTHLIKTRGQQVTLRCSSQSGHNTVSWYQQALGQGPQFIFQYYREEENGRGNFPPRFSGLQFPNYSSELNVNALELDDSALYLCASSPEIDRARGYTFGSGTRLTVV.